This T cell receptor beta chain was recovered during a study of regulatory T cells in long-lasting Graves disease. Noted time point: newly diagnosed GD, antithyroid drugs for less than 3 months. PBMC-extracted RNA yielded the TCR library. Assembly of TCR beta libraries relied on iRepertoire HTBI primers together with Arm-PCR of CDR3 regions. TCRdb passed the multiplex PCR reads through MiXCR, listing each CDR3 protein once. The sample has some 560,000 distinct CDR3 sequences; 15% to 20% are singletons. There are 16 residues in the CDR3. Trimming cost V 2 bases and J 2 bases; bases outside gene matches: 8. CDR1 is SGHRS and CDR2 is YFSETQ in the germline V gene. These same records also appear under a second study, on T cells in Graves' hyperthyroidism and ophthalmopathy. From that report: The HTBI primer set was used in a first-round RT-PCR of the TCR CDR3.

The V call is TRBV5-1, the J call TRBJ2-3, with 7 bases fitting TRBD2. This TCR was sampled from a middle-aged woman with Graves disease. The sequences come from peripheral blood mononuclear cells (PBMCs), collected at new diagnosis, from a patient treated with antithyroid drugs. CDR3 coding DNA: TGCGCCAGCAGCTTTGGGTCTAGCGGTTACACAGATACGCAGTATTTT. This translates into CASSFGSSGYTDTQYF.